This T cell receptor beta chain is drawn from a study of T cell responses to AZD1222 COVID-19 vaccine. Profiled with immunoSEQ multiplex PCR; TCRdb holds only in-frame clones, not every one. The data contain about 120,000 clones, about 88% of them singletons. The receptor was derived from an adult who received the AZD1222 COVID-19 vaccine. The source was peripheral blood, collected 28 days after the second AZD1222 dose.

The CDR3: CASSETDNQPQHF. The CDR3 DNA follows: TGTGCCAGCAGTGAGACAGATAATCAGCCCCAGCATTTT. J is TRBJ1-5 and V is TRBV2, with D perhaps TRBD1 (5 bases). Germline CDR1 SNHLY, CDR2 FYNNEI. The CDR3 covers 13 residues. V lost 3 bases to trimming and J lost 4 bases, with 7 bases between them.